Each of the 27 T cell receptor beta chains below was sequenced from the same sample in a study of early T cells in non-severe SARS-CoV-2 infection. Using its own MiXCR run on the 5' RACE reads, TCRdb lists one record per CDR3 protein. The table has about 60,000 distinct CDR3 sequences, approximately 9% seen once. The sample comprised whole blood. The receptors were sampled from an adult who was a healthcare worker with PCR-confirmed SARS-CoV-2 infection or an uninfected control (not recorded which).

This clonotype occurred many times. This chain uses TRBV6-5 with TRBJ2-1; no clear D gene. Germline assignment: CDR1 MNHEY and CDR2 SVGAGI. V dropped 5 bases and J dropped 9 bases, with 11 bases sitting between them. CDR3 length: 12 amino acids. CDR3 sequence: CASSARDFEQFF. The CDR3 bases are TGTGCCAGCAGTGCCCGAGATTTTGAGCAGTTCTTC.

This clonotype was recorded at least ten times. The rearrangement joins TRBV20-1 to TRBJ1-5; D is perhaps TRBD1 (5 bases). This CDR3 is built from 13 residues. Trimming cost V 3 bases and J 4 bases, with 10 bases left between them. Germline CDR1 is DFQATT and CDR2 is SNEGSKA (reference sequence). CDR3 sequence reads: CSASNRPNQPQHF. The CDR3 DNA sequence: TGCAGTGCTAGTAACAGGCCTAATCAGCCCCAGCATTTT.

The V and J genes are TRBV3-1 and TRBJ2-3; a weak D match, TRBD2 (5 bases). CDR3 length: 15 residues. Deletions cut 2 bases from V and 2 bases from J, with 11 bases between. Germline CDR1 LGHDT, CDR2 YNNKEL (reference sequence). CDR3 sequence (DNA): TGTGCCAGCAGCCAAAGGGCGGGCATCACAGATACGCAGTATTTT. Its protein is CASSQRAGITDTQYF.

Only a few counts were recorded for this clonotype. This chain connects TRBV6-1 to TRBJ2-1; D possibly corresponds to TRBD2 (5 bases). Deletions cut 3 bases from V and 0 bases from J, with 9 bases between. There are 15 residues in the CDR3. Germline assignment: CDR1 MNHNS and CDR2 SASEGT. CDR3 sequence (DNA): TGTGCCAGCAGTGAGCGCGGGTTCTCCTACAATGAGCAGTTCTTC. Amino acid sequence: CASSERGFSYNEQFF.

The gene calls are TRBV6-7 and TRBJ2-5; D gene unclear. TRBV6-7 carries the ORF label, with uncertain function. CDR3 size: 13 residues. V was shortened by 5 bases and J by 1 base, with 8 bases between the two germline ends. This CDR3 reads CASSKTVQETQYF. DNA for the CDR3: TGTGCCAGCAGTAAAACAGTCCAAGAGACCCAGTACTTC.

This clonotype was seen repeatedly, ten times or more. The rearrangement links TRBV5-6 to TRBJ2-1; weak D call: TRBD2 (6 bases). Between the trimmed V and J ends, which lost 4 bases and 10 bases, there was a span of 15 bases. The CDR3 extends over 13 amino acids. Germline V gives CDR1 SGHDT, CDR2 YYEEEE. CDR3 nucleotide sequence: TGTGCCAGCAGCCGCGGGACGGAGCGAGAGCAGTTCTTC. Translating it yields CASSRGTEREQFF.

This clonotype appeared a few times. The chain has TRBV5-1 and TRBJ1-4; the D gene is possibly TRBD1 (6 bases). The CDR3 is 16 amino acids. Germline V gene data show CDR1 as SGHRS and CDR2 as YFSETQ. Trimming cost V 2 bases and J 3 bases, with 14 bases left between them. The CDR3 coding sequence is TGCGCCAGCAGCTTTGGGACAACCGCAGCTAATGAAAAACTGTTTTTT. This sequence encodes CASSFGTTAANEKLFF. The full variable domain, rest sourced from reference TRBV5-1 and TRBJ1-4, is KAGVTQTPRYLIKTRGQQVTLSCSPISGHRSVSWYQQTPGQGLQFLFEYFSETQRNKGNFPGRFSGRQFSNSRSEMNVSTLELGDSALYLCASSFGTTAANEKLFFGSGTQLSVL.

The chain recombines TRBV20-1 with TRBJ2-2, with 8 bases identical to TRBD1. Germline V CDR1 and CDR2: DFQATT, SNEGSKA (reference sequence). The CDR3 has 15 amino acids. The ends lost 2 bases at V and 0 bases at J; junction bases unmatched: 2. The CDR3 DNA is TGCAGTGCTAGACCGGGACAGGCGAACACCGGGGAGCTGTTTTTT. Translating gives CSARPGQANTGELFF.

This clonotype was picked up many times. This chain links TRBV20-1 with TRBJ2-1; TRBD2 agrees at 7 bases. With 5 bases clipped from V and 3 bases from J, the junction kept 4 bases outside the gene matches. CDR1 is DFQATT and CDR2 is SNEGSKA in the germline V gene (reference sequence). The CDR3 sequence is 13 residues long. CDR3 amino acids: CSAPERDYNEQFF. In DNA, the CDR3 is TGCAGTGCTCCAGAGCGGGACTACAATGAGCAGTTCTTC.

The rearrangement links TRBV11-2 to TRBJ2-5; D call uncertain. Trimming shortened V by 7 bases and J by 2 bases, and 17 bases separated the two germline ends. The length of the CDR3 is 15 residues. Germline assignment: CDR1 SGHAT and CDR2 FQNNGV. This CDR3 reads CASNFLPGLQETQYF. The CDR3, as DNA: TGTGCCAGCAACTTCTTACCAGGTTTACAAGAGACCCAGTACTTC.

This clonotype was counted between two and nine times. This chain connects TRBV27 to TRBJ1-1; 7 bases fit TRBD1. The CDR3 has 13 amino acids. Trimming at V came to 5 bases and at J to 3 bases, leaving 3 bases not matched to a gene. Germline CDR1 is MNHEY and CDR2 is SMNVEV (reference sequence). The CDR3 region has the DNA TGTGCCAGCAGTACAGGGGAGGACACTGAAGCTTTCTTT. It yields the protein CASSTGEDTEAFF.

This clonotype came up a few times. The chain uses TRBV29-1 and TRBJ2-2; 8 nucleotides line up with TRBD2. The V gene end was trimmed by 7 bases and the J gene end by 3 bases; junction bases not matched to a gene: 7. This CDR3 has 14 residues. Germline loops: CDR1 SQVTM, CDR2 ANQGSEA. CDR3 nucleotides: TGCAGCGGGCGGACTAGCCGATACACCGGGGAGCTGTTTTTT. It specifies CSGRTSRYTGELFF.

This clonotype was observed a handful of times. The chain has TRBV20-1 and TRBJ2-1, with TRBD1 identical over 8 bases. The CDR3 consists of 15 residues. After removal of 1 base from V and 6 bases from J, the junction contained 8 bases not matched to a gene. Germline loops: CDR1 DFQATT, CDR2 SNEGSKA (reference sequence). For the CDR3, the DNA is TGCAGTGCTAGAGCCCACCAGGGGGCCGGCAATGAGCAGTTCTTC. Its protein product is CSARAHQGAGNEQFF.

In this sample, this clonotype turned up a few times. The V gene is TRBV10-1, the J gene TRBJ2-1; D perhaps matches TRBD2 (7 bases). V gave up 7 bases and J gave up 5 bases, with 9 bases separating them. The V gene's germline CDR1 is WNHNN and CDR2 SYGVQD (reference sequence). This CDR3 contains 12 residues. The CDR3, as DNA: TGCGCCAGCAAGGGGGGGAACAATGAGCAGTTCTTC. Translated: CASKGGNNEQFF.

The chain is built from TRBV7-2 and TRBJ1-5; D possibly corresponds to TRBD1 (5 bases). V lost 2 bases to trimming and J lost 3 bases, with 14 bases between them. CDR3 length: 16 residues. Germline V gene data show CDR1 as SGHTA and CDR2 as FQGNSA. In DNA, the CDR3 is TGTGCCAGCAGCTTAACAGGACGAGGGGACAATCAGCCCCAGCATTTT. Its translation is CASSLTGRGDNQPQHF. Filled out from reference TRBV7-2 and TRBJ1-5, the complete variable domain reads GAGVSQSPSNKVTEKGKDVELRCDPISGHTALYWYRQSLGQGLEFLIYFQGNSAPDKSGLPSDRFSAERTGGSVSTLTIQRTQQEDSAVYLCASSLTGRGDNQPQHFGDGTRLSIL.

A few counts support this clonotype. This chain uses TRBV6-5 with TRBJ2-7; 7 nucleotides line up with TRBD1. The CDR3 is 16 amino acids. V shed 4 bases, J shed 3 bases, and the junction held 12 bases outside the gene matches. Germline CDR1 reads MNHEY; CDR2 reads SVGAGI. CDR3 coding DNA: TGTGCCAGCAGTTCCCTTCTGGGGACAGCTAACTACGAGCAGTACTTC. As protein: CASSSLLGTANYEQYF.

This clonotype has ten or more counts. The V gene is TRBV11-3, the J gene TRBJ1-1; D is ambiguous. Germline V lookup: CDR1 SGHNT, CDR2 YENEEA. V was pared by 4 bases and J by 3 bases, with 15 bases between. The CDR3 contains 15 residues. The CDR3, as DNA: TGTGCCAGCAGCTCCCGTGAAGGGAGTGACACTGAAGCTTTCTTT. The encoded protein is CASSSREGSDTEAFF.

This clonotype came up a few times. This rearrangement joins TRBV9 to TRBJ2-3; 7 nucleotides align to TRBD2. The CDR3 is 14 amino acids. Germline CDR1 and CDR2: SGDLS and YYNGEE. The V gene end was trimmed by 3 bases and the J gene end by 6 bases; junction bases not matched to a gene: 7. The CDR3 nucleotides are TGTGCCAGCAGCGAGGAATTGGGAGGGGATACGCAGTATTTT. Translating gives CASSEELGGDTQYF. The full variable domain, completed using reference TRBV9 and TRBJ2-3, is DSGVTQTPKHLITATGQRVTLRCSPRSGDLSVYWYQQSLDQGLQFLIQYYNGEERAKGNILERFSAQQFPDLHSELNLSSLELGDSALYFCASSEELGGDTQYFGPGTRLTVL.

This clonotype was found a few times. The chain combines TRBV12-3 or TRBV12-4 with TRBJ2-1, with D perhaps given as TRBD1 or TRBD2 (6 bases each). Deletions cut 7 bases from V and 6 bases from J, with 28 bases between. This CDR3 is built from 18 residues. CDR3 sequence reads: CASTRERGAKSWSNEQFF. CDR3 sequence (DNA): TGTGCCAGCACCCGGGAGAGGGGGGCCAAAAGTTGGAGCAATGAGCAGTTCTTC.

The table lists this clonotype with many counts. This rearrangement joins TRBV5-1 to TRBJ1-5; D is possibly TRBD1 (6 bases). The CDR3 length is 15 residues. V lost 0 bases, J lost 3 bases, and 10 bases lay in between. The V gene's germline CDR1 is SGHRS and CDR2 YFSETQ. DNA of the CDR3: TGCGCCAGCAGCTTGGGACAGGCGGCCAATCAGCCCCAGCATTTT. Translating it yields CASSLGQAANQPQHF.

The V call is TRBV30, the J call TRBJ2-1; TRBD1 aligns across 7 bases. Germline V CDR1 and CDR2: GTSNPN, SVGIG (reference sequence). The CDR3 runs to 14 residues. Unmatched junction bases numbered 15, after V lost 3 bases and J lost 13 bases. The CDR3 nucleotides read TGTGCCTGGAGGCGGACAGGAGGTACGGCCAACCAGTTCTTC. It codes for CAWRRTGGTANQFF.

At least ten counts were recorded for this clonotype. The rearrangement joins TRBV29-1 to TRBJ2-2, with 7 positions matching TRBD1. The CDR3 spans 14 residues. With V trimmed by 4 bases and J by 0 bases, 2 bases remained unmatched. Germline CDR1 SQVTM, CDR2 ANQGSEA. The CDR3: CSVGQGANTGELFF. DNA for the CDR3: TGCAGCGTTGGACAGGGTGCGAACACCGGGGAGCTGTTTTTT.

This clonotype was seen a few times. The genes are TRBV20-1 and TRBJ2-3; no clear D gene. The CDR3 has 11 amino acids. Germline V lookup: CDR1 DFQATT, CDR2 SNEGSKA (reference sequence). Trimming stripped 3 bases from V and 4 bases from J, with 5 bases between. The CDR3 region is CSASFADTQYF. The CDR3 coding sequence is TGCAGTGCTAGTTTTGCAGATACGCAGTATTTT.

This clonotype was observed a few times. The chain employs TRBV20-1 and TRBJ1-5; perhaps TRBD1 as D (5 bases). In germline, CDR1 is DFQATT, CDR2 SNEGSKA (reference sequence). The CDR3 consists of 15 residues. The V and J ends lost 5 bases and 3 bases respectively, with 17 bases between them. In DNA, the CDR3 is TGCAGTGCTCTGACCCCGACAGTTATCAATCAGCCCCAGCATTTT. Translated: CSALTPTVINQPQHF.

The V call is TRBV28, the J call TRBJ2-7; D is unclear. Germline V lookup: CDR1 MDHEN, CDR2 SYDVKM. There are 14 residues in the CDR3. Trimming left V 6 bases short and J 5 bases short, with 17 bases between. The CDR3 spells CASRDPGRVHEQYF. The DNA for the CDR3 is TGTGCCAGCAGGGACCCCGGAAGGGTCCACGAGCAGTACTTC.

This clonotype was observed many times. V gene TRBV29-1 combines with J gene TRBJ2-3, with D possibly matching TRBD2 (6 bases). Germline V gene data show CDR1 as SQVTM and CDR2 as ANQGSEA. The germline V and J ends were trimmed by 3 bases and 4 bases, with 14 bases remaining between them. This CDR3 is 14 amino acids long. For the CDR3, the DNA is TGCAGCGTTGATGACGGGAGAAGGCCAGATACGCAGTATTTT. It encodes CSVDDGRRPDTQYF.

This clonotype was recorded a few times. This rearrangement joins TRBV24-1 to TRBJ2-1; TRBD2 matches at 7 bases. The germline V gene has CDR1 KGHDR and CDR2 SFDVKD. V shed 2 bases and J 0 bases; nucleotides not matched to a gene: 3. This CDR3 spans 16 amino acids. The CDR3 is CATSDSGGSSYNEQFF. In DNA, the CDR3 is TGTGCCACCAGTGATTCCGGGGGGAGCTCCTACAATGAGCAGTTCTTC.